This T cell receptor (beta chain) was captured by sequencing in a study of blood T cell repertoires in COVID-19. Authors' methods: Reference gene primer amplification gave nucleated cell count estimates. Clones were sequenced by immunoSEQ multiplex PCR, and TCRdb holds only the in-frame ones, with some missing. V and J calls plus clone size are reproduced from that table; the DNA served to infer D and trimming. This sample has approximately 120,000 clones; over 75% occur once, and the top ten carry roughly 7.6%. Germline trimming cut 8 bases from V and 6 bases from J; bases unmatched to any gene: 7. CDR1 and CDR2 (germline): MNHEY, SVGAGI. CDR3 length: 15 residues.

Sequences were obtained from peripheral blood. The V gene is TRBV6-5, the J gene TRBJ2-1; 13 bases match TRBD2. The TCR sequence derives from a man in his fifties or sixties with acute or convalescent COVID-19. In DNA, the CDR3 is TGTGCCAGCCGAAAGACTAGCGGGAGGATCAATGAGCAGTTCTTC. This translates into CASRKTSGRINEQFF.